This note documents a single T cell receptor beta chain sequence. The sample comes from a study of blood T cell repertoires in COVID-19. Study-wide background: Researchers got acute and convalescent COVID-19 samples from the United States, Italy and Spain. Sample material is recorded as cDNA or gDNA derived from T cells, B-cell-depleted T cells, or PBMCs.

TCRdb keeps only in-frame clones here, not all; method: immunoSEQ multiplex PCR. The table records 150,000 to 200,000 clones, 90% of them present only once. Germline V gives CDR1 SGHTA, CDR2 FQGNSA. Trimming shortened V by 2 bases and J by 2 bases, and 23 bases separated the two germline ends. This CDR3 is built from 19 residues. The chain recombines TRBV7-2 with TRBJ2-3; D may be TRBD1 (6 bases). The sample consisted of peripheral blood. This TCR was sampled from a man over 45 with acute or convalescent COVID-19. Here the CDR3 DNA reads TGTGCCAGCAGCTTACCTACAGGGTCTCTGCCCGCCGACACAGATACGCAGTATTTT. This encodes CASSLPTGSLPADTDTQYF. Using reference TRBV7-2 and TRBJ2-3 for the parts outside the CDR3, the full variable domain is GAGVSQSPSNKVTEKGKDVELRCDPISGHTALYWYRQSLGQGLEFLIYFQGNSAPDKSGLPSDRFSAERTGGSVSTLTIQRTQQEDSAVYLCASSLPTGSLPADTDTQYFGPGTRLTVL.